The 28 T cell receptor beta chains in this list originate from one sample, sequenced in a study of blood T cell repertoires in COVID-19. Assay used: immunoSEQ multiplex PCR; TCRdb lists only in-frame clones, some missing. The top ten clones hold more than 8% of a sample with about 270,000 clones, 80% to 90% of them seen once. The sequenced sample consisted of peripheral blood. These receptors were taken from a woman aged 45-65 years who had recovered from COVID-19.

This clone came up a few times. The gene calls are TRBV19 and TRBJ2-2, with TRBD2 matching over 7 bases. The CDR3 totals 16 residues. Germline assignment: CDR1 LNHDA and CDR2 SQIVND (reference sequence). Trimming at V came to 2 bases and at J to 6 bases, leaving 9 bases not matched to a gene. This chain's CDR3 is CASSIPQRLAAGELFF. The DNA of the CDR3 is TGTGCCAGTAGTATACCCCAGAGACTAGCCGCCGGGGAGCTGTTTTTT.

A remark on this clone: Mismatch with germline at one junction end may stem from a read error. The sample carries other DNA sequences with the same CDR3. The rearrangement uses TRBV5-6 and TRBJ2-7; 11 nucleotides align to TRBD2. This CDR3 region has 18 residues. The germline CDR1 and CDR2 sequences are SGHDT and YYEEEE. The CDR3 nucleotides read TGTGCCAGCAGCTCCGGGGCTAGCGGGGGGTTCTCGTCCTACGAGCAATACTTC. It yields the protein CASSSGASGGFSSYEQYF.

The V and J genes are TRBV19 and TRBJ1-5, with D perhaps TRBD1 (6 bases). CDR3 length: 15 amino acids. From germline, CDR1 is LNHDA and CDR2 SQIVND (reference sequence). Trimming removed 6 bases at V and 5 bases at J, with 17 bases between. CDR3 DNA sequence: TGTGCCAGTAGGGTACAGGGAGCCGTCGATCAGCCCCAGCATTTT. This codes for CASRVQGAVDQPQHF.

The chain recombines TRBV30 with TRBJ1-1; possible D gene TRBD1, 5 bases. V lost 0 bases and J lost 5, with 13 bases in between. CDR3 length: 14 residues. The V gene's germline CDR1 is GTSNPN and CDR2 SVGIG (reference sequence). The CDR3 is CAWSVERGRTEAFF. CDR3 sequence (DNA): TGTGCCTGGAGTGTTGAAAGGGGAAGGACTGAAGCTTTCTTT.

The chain carries TRBV27 and TRBJ2-7; TRBD1 aligns across 9 bases. Trimming at V came to 5 bases and at J to 3 bases, leaving 11 bases not matched to a gene. The CDR3 runs 16 residues. The germline V gene encodes CDR1 MNHEY and CDR2 SMNVEV (reference sequence). DNA of the CDR3: TGTGCCAGCAGTCCTCCTCGGGACAGGGCACACTACGAGCAGTACTTC. Its translation: CASSPPRDRAHYEQYF.

The V gene is TRBV6-2 or TRBV6-3, the J gene TRBJ2-1, with TRBD2 identical over 7 bases. Germline V lookup: CDR1 MNHEY, CDR2 SVGEGT. V shed 2 bases and J 4 bases; nucleotides not matched to a gene: 5. This CDR3 is 15 amino acids long. The CDR3 is CASSYAGVGYNEQFF. In DNA, the CDR3 is TGTGCCAGCAGTTACGCGGGAGTAGGGTACAATGAGCAGTTCTTC.

This clone is a singleton in its sample. This chain links TRBV11-3 with TRBJ1-2; perhaps TRBD1 as D (6 bases). This CDR3 has 14 residues. Germline assignment: CDR1 SGHNT and CDR2 YENEEA. V lost 5 bases and J lost 0, with 10 bases in between. CDR3: CASSLRDTNYGYTF. Written as DNA, the CDR3 is TGTGCCAGCAGCCTCCGGGACACTAACTATGGCTACACCTTC.

The gene calls are TRBV27 and TRBJ2-7; TRBD2 matches at 12 bases. Germline V lookup: CDR1 MNHEY, CDR2 SMNVEV (reference sequence). Germline trimming cut 2 bases from V and 4 bases from J; bases unmatched to any gene: 3. This CDR3 has 15 residues. For the CDR3, the DNA is TGTGCCAGCAGTTTAGGGCTAGCGGGAGGGTACGAGCAGTACTTC. The encoded protein is CASSLGLAGGYEQYF.

This clone appeared once. This chain uses TRBV5-5 with TRBJ2-5, with D tentatively TRBD2 (6 bases). CDR3 length: 15 residues. From germline, CDR1 is SGHKS and CDR2 YYEKEE (reference sequence). Trimming left V 0 bases short and J 3 bases short, with 12 bases between. CDR3 loop: CASSLDGRREETQYF. Here the CDR3 DNA reads TGTGCCAGCAGCTTGGATGGGAGGAGGGAAGAGACCCAGTACTTC. Variable domain in full (rest from reference TRBV5-5 and TRBJ2-5): DAGVTQSPTHLIKTRGQQVTLRCSPISGHKSVSWYQQVLGQGPQFIFQYYEKEERGRGNFPDRFSARQFPNYSSELNVNALLLGDSALYLCASSLDGRREETQYFGPGTRLLVL.

The genes are TRBV7-2 and TRBJ1-3, with 8 bases identical to TRBD1. CDR1 SGHTA and CDR2 FQGNSA come from the germline V gene. V was pared by 4 bases and J by 4 bases, with 6 bases of the junction left unmatched. This CDR3 spans 15 amino acids. The CDR3 DNA reads as TGTGCCAGCAGCTCCTCCAGGGGGCGCGGAAACACCATATATTTT. Translated, it gives CASSSSRGRGNTIYF. The variable domain in full, completed from reference TRBV7-2 and TRBJ1-3, reads GAGVSQSPSNKVTEKGKDVELRCDPISGHTALYWYRQSLGQGLEFLIYFQGNSAPDKSGLPSDRFSAERTGGSVSTLTIQRTQQEDSAVYLCASSSSRGRGNTIYFGEGSWLTVV.

This clone appeared a few times. The V call is TRBV15, the J call TRBJ2-7; possibly TRBD2 for D (6 bases). Germline assignment: CDR1 LNHNV and CDR2 YYDKDF (reference sequence). V lost 1 base to trimming and J lost 3 bases, with 10 bases between them. CDR3 size: 14 residues. This CDR3 is CATSRVRRDYEQYF. The CDR3 region has the DNA TGTGCCACCAGCAGAGTGAGGCGGGACTACGAGCAGTACTTC.

This clone was observed at least ten times. V gene TRBV5-4 combines with J gene TRBJ1-4, with TRBD1 identical over 9 bases. V lost 3 bases to trimming and J lost 0 bases; unmatched junction nucleotides: 6. The germline V gene has CDR1 SGHNT and CDR2 YYREEE (reference sequence). There are 17 residues in the CDR3. The CDR3 nucleotides read TGTGCCAGCAGCTCGGACAGGGGCCTAGCAACTAATGAAAAACTGTTTTTT. It codes for CASSSDRGLATNEKLFF.

The V and J genes are TRBV27 and TRBJ2-1; TRBD2 matches at 9 bases. The CDR3 sequence is 15 residues long. J gave up 15 bases and V 5 bases, and 17 bases lay outside the gene matches. In germline, CDR1 is MNHEY, CDR2 SMNVEV (reference sequence). CDR3 residues: CASSHLSGGRPSRFF. The CDR3 nucleotides read TGTGCCAGCAGTCATCTCAGCGGGGGGCGTCCCTCGCGGTTCTTC.

The V gene is TRBV18, the J gene TRBJ2-3; 7 positions agree with TRBD1. CDR3 length equals 15 residues. Germline V CDR1 and CDR2: KGHSH, LQKENI. The ends lost 3 bases at V and 1 base at J; junction bases unmatched: 4. CDR3 sequence: CASSPGQLGTDTQYF. As DNA, the CDR3 is TGTGCCAGCTCACCGGGACAGTTGGGCACAGATACGCAGTATTTT.

A single count supports this clone. The chain carries TRBV6-5 and TRBJ2-7; 10 nucleotides line up with TRBD2. The V segment lost 2 bases and the J segment 2 bases; nucleotides outside the gene matches: 3. The length of the CDR3 is 15 residues. The germline CDR1 and CDR2 sequences are MNHEY and SVGAGI. The CDR3 nucleotides are TGTGCCAGCAGTTACCTAGCGGGGGACGCCTACGAGCAGTACTTC. Amino acids: CASSYLAGDAYEQYF.

The chain uses TRBV5-1 and TRBJ2-1; 10 nucleotides align to TRBD2. CDR1 is SGHRS and CDR2 is YFSETQ in the germline V gene. The ends lost 1 base at V and 8 bases at J; junction bases unmatched: 6. CDR3 length: 15 amino acids. The CDR3 loop is CASSLLASGGDEQFF. The CDR3 DNA sequence: TGCGCCAGCAGCTTGCTCGCTAGCGGGGGTGATGAGCAGTTCTTC.

The chain carries TRBV24-1 and TRBJ2-1; perhaps TRBD1 as D (6 bases). Germline CDR1 is KGHDR and CDR2 is SFDVKD. The CDR3 is 13 amino acids. V lost 3 bases and J lost 6, with 8 bases in between. The DNA of the CDR3 is TGTGCCACCAGTGATGGGACACCCAATGAGCAGTTCTTC. Its translation: CATSDGTPNEQFF.

V gene TRBV28 combines with J gene TRBJ1-5, with D possibly being TRBD1 (5 bases). The germline CDR1 and CDR2 sequences are MDHEN and SYDVKM. The V end lost 2 bases, the J end lost 4 bases, and 12 bases lay between the germline ends. The CDR3 extends over 15 amino acids. CDR3 sequence reads: CASSLGQGLNQPQHF. The CDR3 DNA reads as TGTGCCAGCAGTTTAGGTCAGGGATTAAATCAGCCCCAGCATTTT.

This chain uses TRBV27 with TRBJ2-3; D not resolved. With 3 bases removed from V and 4 bases from J, the gap between germline ends came to 5 bases. Germline V gene lookup returns CDR1 MNHEY and CDR2 SMNVEV (reference sequence). The CDR3 is 12 amino acids. CDR3 bases: TGTGCCAGCAGTTTTCCGTCAGATACGCAGTATTTT. Its translation: CASSFPSDTQYF.

The genes are TRBV6-2 or TRBV6-3 and TRBJ1-2, with D maybe TRBD1 (5 bases). The CDR3 has 15 amino acids. The germline gives CDR1 MNHEY, CDR2 SVGEGT. Trimming took off 5 bases at V and 5 bases at J, with 18 bases between the two ends. The CDR3 nucleotides are TGTGCCAGCAGTCCCTCCCCCCTACAGGCATATGGCTACACCTTC. Amino acid sequence: CASSPSPLQAYGYTF.

The rearrangement joins TRBV6-2 or TRBV6-3 to TRBJ2-1; 11 bases are a match to TRBD2. CDR3 size: 17 residues. Germline V gene sequence: CDR1 MNHEY, CDR2 SVGEGT. V shed 2 bases, J shed 6 bases, and the junction held 9 bases outside the gene matches. CDR3 sequence (DNA): TGTGCCAGCAGTTACGGGTGGGGTAGCGGGAGGGGCAATGAGCAGTTCTTC. As protein: CASSYGWGSGRGNEQFF.

Comment on this clone: The junction departs from the called germline gene at one end, perhaps through a read error. V usage is TRBV4-3 and J usage is TRBJ2-3, with 8 bases fitting TRBD2. The CDR3 length is 13 residues. Germline CDR1 LGHNA, CDR2 YSLEER. The chain's CDR3 is CASSQKVGRAPSF. CDR3 DNA sequence: TGCGCCAGCAGCCAAAAGGTCGGGAGGGCGCCTTCTTTT.

The sample holds a few counts of this clone. The rearrangement joins TRBV5-1 to TRBJ2-2; D is unresolved. CDR3 length equals 15 residues. V gave up 0 bases and J gave up 1 base, with 7 bases separating them. Germline values: CDR1 SGHRS, CDR2 YFSETQ. CDR3 residues: CASSLAAGNTGELFF. DNA of the CDR3: TGCGCCAGCAGCTTGGCCGCCGGGAACACCGGGGAGCTGTTTTTT.

In regard to this clone: This same CDR3 is encoded by further DNA sequences in the sample. The CDR3 DNA is TGTGCCAGCAGCTTATGGGCAGGGCGGAACACTGAAGCTTTCTTT. This encodes CASSLWAGRNTEAFF. The rearrangement links TRBV7-3 to TRBJ1-1; D perhaps matches TRBD1 (5 bases). This CDR3 has 15 amino acids. V lost 2 bases, J lost 1 base, and 11 bases lay in between. From germline, CDR1 is SGHTA and CDR2 FQGTGA.

This sequence joins TRBV2 and TRBJ2-7, with D unclear. The germline V gene encodes CDR1 SNHLY and CDR2 FYNNEI. The V end lost 0 bases, the J end lost 2 bases, and 20 bases lay between the germline ends. The CDR3 covers 18 residues. The CDR3: CASSEAPHSVAGTYEQYF. The CDR3 DNA reads TGTGCCAGCAGTGAAGCGCCCCATTCCGTGGCAGGAACCTACGAGCAGTACTTC.

The chain couples TRBV18 to TRBJ1-1, with 7 bases lining up with TRBD1. The CDR3 extends over 19 amino acids. V gave up 4 bases and J gave up 4 bases; unmatched junction bases: 21. Germline V gives CDR1 KGHSH, CDR2 LQKENI. The CDR3 region is CASSQNSVTAGGLFTEAFF. The CDR3 bases are TGTGCCAGCTCACAGAATAGCGTTACGGCAGGGGGTCTATTCACTGAAGCTTTCTTT.

This clone was observed a few times. This sequence joins TRBV6-5 and TRBJ2-3; 8 nucleotides agree with TRBD2. The CDR3 has 15 amino acids. The ends lost 6 bases at V and 1 base at J; junction bases unmatched: 6. Germline CDR1 reads MNHEY; CDR2 reads SVGAGI. The CDR3 here is CASRLQLAGTDTQYF. The CDR3 nucleotides are TGTGCCAGCAGACTCCAACTAGCGGGCACAGATACGCAGTATTTT.

V usage is TRBV5-8 and J usage is TRBJ2-7; TRBD2 matches 14 bases. Germline CDR1 is SGHTS and CDR2 is YDEGEE. This CDR3 contains 16 residues. Trimming took 4 bases from V and 3 from J; bases not matched to a gene: 6. CDR3 protein: CASSRLAGGHGYEQYF. The CDR3, as DNA: TGTGCCAGCAGCCGACTAGCGGGAGGGCACGGCTACGAGCAGTACTTC.